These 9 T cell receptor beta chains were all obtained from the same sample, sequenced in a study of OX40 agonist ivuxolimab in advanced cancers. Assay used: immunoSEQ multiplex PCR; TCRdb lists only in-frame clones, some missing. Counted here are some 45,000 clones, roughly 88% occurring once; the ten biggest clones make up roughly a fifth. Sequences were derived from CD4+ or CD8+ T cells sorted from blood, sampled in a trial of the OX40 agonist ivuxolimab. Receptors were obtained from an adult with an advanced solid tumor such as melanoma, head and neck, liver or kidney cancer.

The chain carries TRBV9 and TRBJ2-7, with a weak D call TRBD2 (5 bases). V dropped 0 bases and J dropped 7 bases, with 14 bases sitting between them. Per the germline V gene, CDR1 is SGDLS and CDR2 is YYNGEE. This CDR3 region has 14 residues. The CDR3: CASSVALEGGEQYF. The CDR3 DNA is TGTGCCAGCAGCGTAGCTCTAGAGGGCGGAGAGCAGTACTTC.

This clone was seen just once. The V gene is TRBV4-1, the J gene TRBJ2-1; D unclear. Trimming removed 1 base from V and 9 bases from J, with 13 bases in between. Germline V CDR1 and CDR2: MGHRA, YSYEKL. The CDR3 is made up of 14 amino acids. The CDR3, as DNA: TGCGCCAGCAGCCAAGCCCGTGGAGCAGGTGAGCAGTTCTTC. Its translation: CASSQARGAGEQFF.

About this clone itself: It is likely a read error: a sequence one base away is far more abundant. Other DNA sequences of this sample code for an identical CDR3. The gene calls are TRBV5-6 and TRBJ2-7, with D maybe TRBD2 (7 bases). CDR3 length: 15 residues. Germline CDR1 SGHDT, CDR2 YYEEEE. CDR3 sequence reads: CASSLGLAGAGEQYF. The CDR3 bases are TGCGCCAGCAGCTTGGGACTCGCGGGGGCGGGGGAGCAGTACTTC.

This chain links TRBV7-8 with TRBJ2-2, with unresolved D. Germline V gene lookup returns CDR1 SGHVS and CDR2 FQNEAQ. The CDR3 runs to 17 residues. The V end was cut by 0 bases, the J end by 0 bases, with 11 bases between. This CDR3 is CASSLALVGPNTGELFF. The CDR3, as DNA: TGTGCCAGCAGCTTAGCATTGGTGGGTCCGAACACCGGGGAGCTGTTTTTT.

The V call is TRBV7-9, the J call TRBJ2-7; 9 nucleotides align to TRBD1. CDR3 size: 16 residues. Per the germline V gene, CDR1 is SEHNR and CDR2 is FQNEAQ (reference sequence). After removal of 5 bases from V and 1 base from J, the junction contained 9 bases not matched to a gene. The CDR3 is CASSPTSGTGSYEQYF. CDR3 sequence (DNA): TGTGCCAGCAGCCCCACATCCGGGACAGGGTCCTACGAGCAGTACTTC.

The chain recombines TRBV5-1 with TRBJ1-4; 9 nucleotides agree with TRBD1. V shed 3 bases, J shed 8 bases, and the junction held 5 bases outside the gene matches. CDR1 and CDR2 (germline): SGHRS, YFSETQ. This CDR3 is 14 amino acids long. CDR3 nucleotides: TGCGCCAGCAGCTCGGGGACAGGGTGGGAAAAACTGTTTTTT. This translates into CASSSGTGWEKLFF.

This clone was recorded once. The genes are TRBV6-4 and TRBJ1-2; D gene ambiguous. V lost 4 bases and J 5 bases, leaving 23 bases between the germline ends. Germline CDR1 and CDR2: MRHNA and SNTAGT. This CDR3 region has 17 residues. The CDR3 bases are TGTGCCAGCAGTGGCCCCACCCGGGGTCTTAGATCTTATGGCTACACCTTC. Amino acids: CASSGPTRGLRSYGYTF.

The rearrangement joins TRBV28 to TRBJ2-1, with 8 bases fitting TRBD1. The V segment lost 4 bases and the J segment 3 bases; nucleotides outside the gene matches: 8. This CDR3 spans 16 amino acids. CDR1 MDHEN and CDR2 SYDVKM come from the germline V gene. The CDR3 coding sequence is TGTGCCAGCAGTTCCCCTCCGGGACAGGACTACAATGAGCAGTTCTTC. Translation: CASSSPPGQDYNEQFF. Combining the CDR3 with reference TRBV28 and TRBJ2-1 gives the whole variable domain DVKVTQSSRYLVKRTGEKVFLECVQDMDHENMFWYRQDPGLGLRLIYFSYDVKMKEKGDIPEGYSVSREKKERFSLILESASTNQTSMYLCASSSPPGQDYNEQFFGPGTRLTVL.

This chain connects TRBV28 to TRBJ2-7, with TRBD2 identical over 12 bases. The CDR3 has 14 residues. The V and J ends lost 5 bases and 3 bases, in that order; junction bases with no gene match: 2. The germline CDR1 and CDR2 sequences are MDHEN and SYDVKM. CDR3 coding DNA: TGTGCCAGCAGTGTACTAGCGGGAGGCTACGAGCAGTACTTC. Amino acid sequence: CASSVLAGGYEQYF.